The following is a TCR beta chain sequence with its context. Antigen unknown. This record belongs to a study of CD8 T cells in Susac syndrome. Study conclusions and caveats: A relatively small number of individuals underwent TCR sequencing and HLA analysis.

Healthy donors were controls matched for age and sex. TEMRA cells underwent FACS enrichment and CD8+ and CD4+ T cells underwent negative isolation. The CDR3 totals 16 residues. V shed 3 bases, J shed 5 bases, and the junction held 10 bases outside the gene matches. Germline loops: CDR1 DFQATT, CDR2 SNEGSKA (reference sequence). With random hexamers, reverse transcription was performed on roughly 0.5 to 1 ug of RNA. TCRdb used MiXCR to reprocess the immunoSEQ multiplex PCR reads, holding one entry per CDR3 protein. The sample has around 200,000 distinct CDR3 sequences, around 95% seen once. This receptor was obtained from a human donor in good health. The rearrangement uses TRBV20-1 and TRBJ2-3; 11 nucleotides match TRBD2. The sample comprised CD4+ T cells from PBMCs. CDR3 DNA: TGCAGTGCTAGTGTTGCTAGCGGGGGGTGGGAAGATACGCAGTATTTT. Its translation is CSASVASGGWEDTQYF.